One sample yielded the 28 T cell receptor beta chains listed below, sequenced in a study of T cells after yellow fever vaccination. One entry per CDR3 protein, called by TCRdb with MiXCR from the 5' RACE reads. The sample yields 100,000 to 150,000 distinct CDR3 sequences, under 9% seen once. Sequences were derived from CD8+ T cells sorted from PBMCs, sampled on the day of the yellow fever booster vaccination. The source is a man aged 18 to 35 who received the YFV17D yellow fever vaccine.

This clonotype was seen a few times. This chain uses TRBV3-1 with TRBJ2-3, with D unclear. V was shortened by 4 bases and J by 6 bases, with 20 bases between the two germline ends. The CDR3 is 16 residues long. Germline CDR1 reads LGHDT; CDR2 reads YNNKEL (reference sequence). The CDR3, as DNA: TGTGCCAGCAGCCCACCTGACCGGGCGACAAGGGATACGCAGTATTTT. Translation: CASSPPDRATRDTQYF.

This clonotype has more than one count but fewer than ten. The chain employs TRBV4-1 and TRBJ1-1; weak D call: TRBD1 (6 bases). The CDR3 contains 15 residues. Germline lookup yields CDR1 MGHRA and CDR2 YSYEKL. V gave up 0 bases and J gave up 5 bases, with 13 bases separating them. In DNA form, the CDR3 reads TGCGCCAGCAGCCAAGATCGCCAGGGACATACTGAAGCTTTCTTT. Translation gives CASSQDRQGHTEAFF.

This clonotype was observed a handful of times. The chain is built from TRBV9 and TRBJ1-1; D might be TRBD1 (5 bases). Between the trimmed V and J ends, which lost 2 bases and 1 base, there was a span of 12 bases. This CDR3 has 15 amino acids. Germline CDR1 reads SGDLS; CDR2 reads YYNGEE. CDR3 residues: CASSVGGYPNTEAFF. The CDR3 DNA reads as TGTGCCAGCAGCGTCGGGGGGTATCCGAACACTGAAGCTTTCTTT.

This clonotype was found a few times. This rearrangement joins TRBV6-5 to TRBJ2-3, with TRBD1 identical over 12 bases. The CDR3 covers 16 residues. Germline CDR1 and CDR2: MNHEY and SVGAGI. V lost 2 bases, J lost 6 bases, and 6 bases stayed unmatched. CDR3: CASSYPGTGGADTQYF. The CDR3 DNA is TGTGCCAGCAGTTACCCCGGGACAGGGGGCGCCGATACGCAGTATTTT.

Only a few counts were recorded for this clonotype. The chain joins TRBV7-2 to TRBJ2-7; possible D gene TRBD1, 5 bases. The CDR3 contains 13 residues. Trimming left V 5 bases short and J 3 bases short, with 11 bases between. Germline V gene lookup returns CDR1 SGHTA and CDR2 FQGNSA. The CDR3 sequence: CASSIEQVYEQYF. Written as DNA, the CDR3 is TGTGCCAGCAGCATAGAACAGGTCTACGAGCAGTACTTC.

This clonotype has ten or more counts. V usage is TRBV5-8 and J usage is TRBJ2-2; no definite D call. Germline V CDR1 and CDR2: SGHTS, YDEGEE. The germline V and J ends were trimmed by 0 bases and 0 bases, with 12 bases remaining between them. The CDR3 sequence is 17 residues long. The CDR3 loop reads CASSLEDFNTNTGELFF. The CDR3 DNA reads TGTGCCAGCAGCTTGGAAGACTTCAATACGAACACCGGGGAGCTGTTTTTT.

The table lists this clonotype with a few counts. The chain employs TRBV4-3 and TRBJ2-2; D uncertain. This CDR3 is built from 11 residues. From germline, CDR1 is LGHNA and CDR2 YSLEER. Trimming removed 8 bases from V and 4 bases from J, with 5 bases in between. Here the CDR3 DNA reads TGCGCCAGCGGATCCACCGGGGAGCTGTTTTTT. Translating gives CASGSTGELFF.

This clonotype has more than one count but fewer than ten. The rearrangement joins TRBV3-1 to TRBJ2-5; the match to TRBD1 covers 8 bases. Germline CDR1 is LGHDT and CDR2 is YNNKEL (reference sequence). This CDR3 is 15 amino acids long. The trim removed 1 base at V and 1 base at J, leaving 2 bases unmatched. CDR3 loop: CASSQAGQVQETQYF. As DNA, the CDR3 is TGTGCCAGCAGCCAAGCGGGACAGGTCCAAGAGACCCAGTACTTC.

The V and J genes are TRBV29-1 and TRBJ1-1; no clear D gene. V lost 4 bases to trimming and J lost 12 bases, with 15 bases between them. This CDR3 comprises 11 residues. Per the germline V gene, CDR1 is SQVTM and CDR2 is ANQGSEA. The CDR3 nucleotides read TGCAGCGTTGGCCTCGAACACGGAACTTTCTTT. Its protein is CSVGLEHGTFF.

This sequence joins TRBV7-9 and TRBJ2-5, with 11 bases fitting TRBD2. There are 15 residues in the CDR3. CDR1 and CDR2 from the germline V gene are SEHNR and FQNEAQ (reference sequence). V was clipped by 5 bases and J by 3 bases; unmatched bases: 5. The CDR3 reads CASSPETSGEETQYF. CDR3 in DNA: TGTGCCAGCAGCCCCGAGACTAGCGGGGAAGAGACCCAGTACTTC.

A few counts support this clonotype. The V call is TRBV27, the J call TRBJ2-3; D ambiguous. Trimming shortened V by 1 base and J by 3 bases, and 11 bases separated the two germline ends. CDR3 length: 15 residues. Germline V gene data show CDR1 as MNHEY and CDR2 as SMNVEV (reference sequence). In DNA, the CDR3 is TGTGCCAGCAGTTTATGGCCCCGGACGACAGATACGCAGTATTTT. This sequence encodes CASSLWPRTTDTQYF.

J is TRBJ1-5 and V is TRBV4-2; the D gene is possibly TRBD1 (5 bases). Trimming left V 3 bases short and J 9 bases short, with 12 bases between. Germline V gives CDR1 LGHNA, CDR2 YNFKEQ. This CDR3 comprises 13 residues. CDR3: CASSQLNGGPQHF. CDR3 nucleotide sequence: TGTGCCAGCAGCCAGCTGAACGGGGGGCCCCAGCATTTT.

This clonotype was counted only a few times. The rearrangement uses TRBV4-3 and TRBJ2-5; D is uncertain. This CDR3 is built from 17 residues. The germline V gene encodes CDR1 LGHNA and CDR2 YSLEER. The V end lost 1 base, the J end lost 5 bases, and 20 bases lay between the germline ends. As DNA, the CDR3 is TGCGCCAGCAGCCAAGGTCCGGGCGAGGAGCATGGGGAGACCCAGTACTTC. It specifies CASSQGPGEEHGETQYF.

This clonotype has only a few counts. The chain links TRBV4-1 to TRBJ2-2; no reliable D call. This CDR3 is 13 amino acids long. The germline V and J ends were trimmed by 6 bases and 5 bases, with 10 bases remaining between them. Germline CDR1 reads MGHRA; CDR2 reads YSYEKL. CDR3 bases: TGCGCCAGCAGACCTTCTGGGACCGGGGAGCTGTTTTTT. It yields the protein CASRPSGTGELFF.

The rearrangement links TRBV21-1 to TRBJ2-7; TRBD1 is the table's D call, not checked against the DNA. TRBV21-1 is tagged as a pseudogene. The CDR3 is 16 residues long. The CDR3 nucleotides read TGTGCCAGCAGCTCCCCAGGACAAGGTATAACGATGGGGCAGTACGTC. It specifies CASSSPGQGITMGQYV.

This clonotype showed up just a few times. V and J are TRBV7-6 and TRBJ1-3; D unresolved. The germline CDR1 and CDR2 sequences are SGHVS and FNYEAQ. V was clipped by 1 base and J by 8 bases, with 6 bases between them. The CDR3 length is 12 residues. The CDR3 bases are TGTGCCAGCAGCTTAGAGGGAGACACCATATATTTT. This gives the protein CASSLEGDTIYF. Looking up the rest from reference TRBV7-6 and TRBJ1-3 gives the full variable domain: GAGVSQSPRYKVTKRGQDVALRCDPISGHVSLYWYRQALGQGPEFLTYFNYEAQQDKSGLPNDRFSAERPEGSISTLTIQRTEQRDSAMYRCASSLEGDTIYFGEGSWLTVV.

This clonotype was detected only a few times. The V and J genes are TRBV3-1 and TRBJ2-5, with 11 bases lining up with TRBD2. Losses at the gene ends were 3 bases for V and 2 bases for J; bases not matched to a gene: 20. The CDR3 length is 21 residues. Germline V gene sequence: CDR1 LGHDT, CDR2 YNNKEL (reference sequence). The CDR3 here is CASSQTRGAPTSGTEQETQYF. CDR3 DNA sequence: TGTGCCAGCAGCCAGACCCGGGGCGCCCCGACTAGCGGGACAGAACAAGAGACCCAGTACTTC.

This clonotype was found many times. The chain has TRBV4-1 and TRBJ2-1; D unclear. The CDR3 runs 13 residues. The germline gives CDR1 MGHRA, CDR2 YSYEKL. V shed 4 bases and J shed 7 bases, with 11 bases lying between them. The CDR3: CASSRPQENEQFF. The CDR3 DNA reads as TGCGCCAGCAGCCGGCCCCAGGAGAATGAGCAGTTCTTC.

This clonotype was seen more than once but under ten times. The V gene is TRBV7-9, the J gene TRBJ2-6, with unresolved D. The CDR3 loop spans 15 amino acids. Per germline, CDR1 SEHNR and CDR2 FQNEAQ (reference sequence). V was clipped by 6 bases and J by 2 bases, with 11 bases between them. The CDR3 sequence: CASRYRAPGANVLTF. The CDR3 DNA follows: TGTGCCAGCAGATACCGGGCGCCTGGGGCCAACGTCCTGACTTTC.

This clonotype appeared a few times. The J gene is TRBJ1-1, the V gene TRBV19, with D possibly matching TRBD1 (6 bases). V gave up 1 base and J gave up 6 bases, with 18 bases separating them. CDR1 is LNHDA and CDR2 is SQIVND in the germline V gene (reference sequence). The CDR3 loop spans 16 amino acids. In DNA, the CDR3 is TGTGCCAGTAGTATAGGGGGGACCGGACAGATTTCTGAAGCTTTCTTT. This sequence encodes CASSIGGTGQISEAFF. Together with reference TRBV19 and TRBJ1-1, the CDR3 gives the full variable domain: DGGITQSPKYLFRKEGQNVTLSCEQNLNHDAMYWYRQDPGQGLRLIYYSQIVNDFQKGDIAEGYSVSREKKESFPLTVTSAQKNPTAFYLCASSIGGTGQISEAFFGQGTRLTVV.

This clonotype is a singleton in its sample. The J gene is TRBJ1-2, the V gene TRBV6-5, with a possible D match to TRBD1 (6 bases). The V and J ends lost 2 bases and 3 bases respectively, with 7 bases between them. The V gene's germline CDR1 is MNHEY and CDR2 SVGAGI. The CDR3 contains 13 residues. CDR3 sequence: CASSYGGHYGYTF. In DNA, the CDR3 is TGTGCCAGCAGTTACGGGGGGCACTATGGCTACACCTTC.

This clonotype occurred a few times. This chain links TRBV12-3 or TRBV12-4 with TRBJ2-7; D not certain. CDR3 length: 12 amino acids. The germline V and J ends were trimmed by 6 bases and 7 bases, with 13 bases remaining between them. CDR3 coding DNA: TGTGCCAGCAGCAATCCTGTATTGGAGCAGTACTTC. Its translation is CASSNPVLEQYF.

This clonotype came up a few times. This chain connects TRBV15 to TRBJ1-1; D not certain. Trimming removed 2 bases at V and 3 bases at J, with 13 bases between. CDR1 is LNHNV and CDR2 is YYDKDF in the germline V gene (reference sequence). The CDR3 length is 15 residues. CDR3 in DNA: TGTGCCACCAGCAGACCACCCGTACTCTACACTGAAGCTTTCTTT. Translated, it gives CATSRPPVLYTEAFF.

This clonotype was observed at least ten times. This sequence joins TRBV7-2 and TRBJ2-3; D gene uncertain. CDR1 and CDR2 from the germline V gene are SGHTA and FQGNSA. Trimming pared 3 bases from V and 6 bases from J, leaving 13 bases between. This CDR3 is 14 amino acids long. This chain's CDR3 is CASSFYPARDTQYF. Written as DNA, the CDR3 is TGTGCCAGCAGCTTTTATCCCGCCAGGGATACGCAGTATTTT.

This chain connects TRBV7-9 to TRBJ1-1; no clear D gene. The CDR3 runs to 11 residues. Germline V gene data show CDR1 as SEHNR and CDR2 as FQNEAQ (reference sequence). With 8 bases removed from V and 6 bases from J, the gap between germline ends came to 10 bases. The CDR3 sequence is CASHSTSEAFF. DNA for the CDR3: TGTGCCAGCCATTCGACATCTGAAGCTTTCTTT.

The chain uses TRBV20-1 and TRBJ1-5; the match to TRBD1 covers 8 bases. The junction had 12 bases not matched to a gene; V was cut back by 1 base and J by 7 bases. The germline CDR1 and CDR2 sequences are DFQATT and SNEGSKA (reference sequence). The CDR3 length is 16 residues. The chain's CDR3 is CSARGLRTGPDQPQHF. The CDR3 bases are TGCAGTGCTAGAGGGCTTCGGACAGGGCCTGACCAGCCCCAGCATTTT.

In its sample, this clonotype was seen a few times. The CDR3 region has the DNA TGTGCCAGCAGTTTTAGCGGGGGAAGCTCCTACAATGAGCAGTTCTTC. The encoded protein is CASSFSGGSSYNEQFF. The chain uses TRBV6-5 and TRBJ2-1; 9 nucleotides line up with TRBD2. Germline trimming cut 4 bases from V and 0 bases from J; bases unmatched to any gene: 4. Germline CDR1 MNHEY, CDR2 SVGAGI. This CDR3 is 16 amino acids long.

This rearrangement joins TRBV20-1 to TRBJ1-3; D is perhaps TRBD1 (6 bases). Trimming cost V 1 base and J 4 bases, with 11 bases left between them. Per germline, CDR1 DFQATT and CDR2 SNEGSKA (reference sequence). This CDR3 comprises 14 residues. The CDR3 is CSARVQGLGNTIYF. DNA for the CDR3: TGCAGTGCTAGAGTTCAGGGGCTGGGAAACACCATATATTTT.